These T cell receptor beta chains were read from a single sample in a study of PD-L1 blockade in urothelial cancer. Libraries were prepared by immunoSEQ multiplex PCR; TCRdb keeps only in-frame clonotypes and omits some of them. The profile shows about 72,000 clones, about 90% of them singletons. The specimen comprised PBMCs, sampled around atezolizumab (anti-PD-L1) treatment. Source of these receptors: a man aged 70-80 years with urothelial cancer. Both conserved end residues are part of each CDR3. Each record gives: J gene, D gene, CDR3 length, clone size, V gene, CDR3 DNA, CDR3 protein. D genes are given only for firm matches. Clone size is not always given. Where it is, it says once, few, many or a class for expanded clones.

>TRBJ2-1|TRBD2|17|NA|TRBV5-1
TGCGCCAGCAGCTTGGATTCGGCGGGAGGCACCCACAATGAGCAGTTCTTC
CASSLDSAGGTHNEQFF
>TRBJ2-3|NA|14|once|TRBV7-3
TGTGCCAGCAGCTTAGGACACAGCACAGATACGCAGTATTTT
CASSLGHSTDTQYF
>TRBJ2-7|NA|13|NA|TRBV18
TGTGCCAGCTCACCCACAGGGAACTACGAGCAGTACTTC
CASSPTGNYEQYF
>TRBJ2-5|TRBD1|15|NA|TRBV29-1
TGCAGCGTCGAACCTCTGGGACAGGGGGCGGAGACCCAGTACTTC
CSVEPLGQGAETQYF
>TRBJ2-3|TRBD2|15|NA|TRBV4-2
TGTGCCAGCAGCCAAGAGCGGGAGTCTGCAGATACGCAGTATTTT
CASSQERESADTQYF
>TRBJ1-2|NA|18|NA|TRBV18
TGTGCCAGCTCACCACAGGGGCTCTCGGCCGGCCTCCTTTATGGCTACACCTTC
CASSPQGLSAGLLYGYTF
>TRBJ2-3|TRBD2|13|NA|TRBV29-1
TGCAGCGTGCCGAGCGGGAGCTTGGATACGCAGTATTTT
CSVPSGSLDTQYF
>TRBJ1-2|NA|15|NA|TRBV28
TGTGCCAGCACCCTGAGGCCGACAGGCGACTATGGCTACACCTTC
CASTLRPTGDYGYTF
>TRBJ1-2|NA|11|NA|TRBV20-1
TGCAGTGCCGAGAGGAGTAACGGCTACACCTTC
CSAERSNGYTF
>TRBJ2-1|TRBD1|15|NA|TRBV6-5
TGTGCCAGCAGTTCGGGACAGGGGCGAAACAATGAGCAGTTCTTC
CASSSGQGRNNEQFF
>TRBJ1-2|NA|11|NA|TRBV6-5
TGTGCCAGCAGTTACGGGAGTGGCTACACCTTC
CASSYGSGYTF
>TRBJ2-3|NA|15|NA|TRBV7-7
TGTGCCAGCAGCCGGGGAGGGGGGGGCACAGATACGCAGTATTTT
CASSRGGGGTDTQYF
>TRBJ1-1|TRBD1|13|few|TRBV10-3
TGTGCCACCCAGGGACAGGGGGGTACTGAAGCTTTCTTT
CATQGQGGTEAFF
>TRBJ1-3|NA|18|NA|TRBV19
TGTGCCAGTAGTATAGGCGGACAGCAAGTTTTCTCTGGAAACACCATATATTTT
CASSIGGQQVFSGNTIYF
>TRBJ2-3|NA|13|NA|TRBV21-1
TGTGCCAGCAGCACAAGACTAGCGCTTACGCAGTATTTT
CASSTRLALTQYF
>TRBJ2-7|NA|15|NA|TRBV15
TGTGCCACCAGCACCCAGCAGGGGCCCCAGGACGAGCAGTACTTC
CATSTQQGPQDEQYF
>TRBJ2-5|NA|15|NA|TRBV5-1
TGCGCCAGCAGCCCCGGGGTTGCGGGGAAGGAGACCCAGTACTTC
CASSPGVAGKETQYF
>TRBJ2-1|NA|17|NA|TRBV5-1
TGCGCCAGCAGCTTGGCCCCTGGGGGAGGGGGGGGCAATGAGCAGTTCTTC
CASSLAPGGGGGNEQFF
>TRBJ1-5|NA|13|once|TRBV5-1
TGCGCCAGCAGCTTTCGGTCGGATCAGCCCCAGCATTTT
CASSFRSDQPQHF
>TRBJ1-3|NA|15|NA|TRBV6-1
TGTGCCAGCAGTGAACGGGGTGTCGGGGGAAACACCATATATTTT
CASSERGVGGNTIYF
>TRBJ1-3|TRBD1|15|once|TRBV6-5
TGTGCCAGCAGTTCTTGGACAGGAGCTGGAAACACCATATATTTT
CASSSWTGAGNTIYF
>TRBJ2-1|NA|12|NA|TRBV29-1
TGCAGTGGTCGAGCGGCATACAATGAGCAGTTCTTC
CSGRAAYNEQFF
>TRBJ2-7|NA|15|NA|TRBV21-1
TGTGCCAGCAGCAAACTTTGGGGGAGGGCCTACGAGCAGTACTTC
CASSKLWGRAYEQYF
>TRBJ1-1|NA|14|once|TRBV5-1
TGCGCCAGCCGACCCGGTCCGGGGAACACTGAAGCTTTCTTT
CASRPGPGNTEAFF
>TRBJ1-4|NA|16|NA|TRBV28
TGTGCCAGCAGTTTAATCGGGACAACAACTAATGAAAAACTGTTTTTT
CASSLIGTTTNEKLFF
>TRBJ2-5|NA|16|NA|TRBV5-1
TGCGCCAGCAGCTTGGCCGCAGGGATAGGAGAAGAGACCCAGTACTTC
CASSLAAGIGEETQYF
>TRBJ1-2|NA|12|NA|TRBV28
TGTGCCAGCAGTCCCCCCGGGGGAGGCTACACCTTC
CASSPPGGGYTF